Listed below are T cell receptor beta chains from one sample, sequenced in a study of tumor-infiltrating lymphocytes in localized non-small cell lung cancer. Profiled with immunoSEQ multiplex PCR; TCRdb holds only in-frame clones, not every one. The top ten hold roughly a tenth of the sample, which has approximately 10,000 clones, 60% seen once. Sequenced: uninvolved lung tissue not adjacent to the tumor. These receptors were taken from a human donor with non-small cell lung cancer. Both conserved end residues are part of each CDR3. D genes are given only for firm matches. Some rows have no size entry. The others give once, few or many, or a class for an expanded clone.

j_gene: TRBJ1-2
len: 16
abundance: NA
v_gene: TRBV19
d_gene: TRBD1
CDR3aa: CASSIAPETGGNGYTF
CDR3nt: TGTGCCAGTAGTATAGCCCCCGAGACAGGGGGCAATGGCTACACCTTC

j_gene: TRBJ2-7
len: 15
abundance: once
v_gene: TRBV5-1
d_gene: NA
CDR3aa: CASSLVQGVHYEQYF
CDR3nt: TGCGCCAGCAGCTTGGTTCAGGGTGTTCATTACGAGCAGTACTTC

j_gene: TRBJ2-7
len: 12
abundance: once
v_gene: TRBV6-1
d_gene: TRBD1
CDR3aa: CASSRQGYEQYF
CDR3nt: TGTGCCAGCAGCCGACAGGGGTACGAGCAGTACTTC

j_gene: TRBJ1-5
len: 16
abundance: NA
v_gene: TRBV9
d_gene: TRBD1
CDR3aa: CASSPGGTGENQPQHF
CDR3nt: TGTGCCAGCAGCCCAGGGGGGACAGGGGAAAATCAGCCCCAGCATTTT

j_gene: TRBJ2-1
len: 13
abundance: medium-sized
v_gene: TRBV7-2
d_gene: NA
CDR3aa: CASSLQGYNEQFF
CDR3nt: TGTGCCAGCAGCTTACAGGGCTACAATGAGCAGTTCTTC

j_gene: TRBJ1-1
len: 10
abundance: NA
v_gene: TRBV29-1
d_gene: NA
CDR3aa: CSVQSTEAFF
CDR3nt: TGCAGCGTGCAATCCACTGAAGCTTTCTTT

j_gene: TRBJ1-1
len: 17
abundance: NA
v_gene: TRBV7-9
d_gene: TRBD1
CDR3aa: CASSTSPGTGKNTEAFF
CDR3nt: TGTGCCAGCAGCACAAGCCCTGGGACAGGGAAGAACACTGAAGCTTTCTTT

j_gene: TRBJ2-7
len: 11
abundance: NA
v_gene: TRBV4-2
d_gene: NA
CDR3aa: CASSQNYEQYF
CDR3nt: TGTGCCAGCAGCCAAAACTACGAGCAGTACTTC

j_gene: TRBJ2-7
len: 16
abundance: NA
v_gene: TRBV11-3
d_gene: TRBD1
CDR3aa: CASRPGRTGGLYEQYF
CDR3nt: TGTGCCAGCAGGCCCGGTCGGACAGGGGGACTCTACGAGCAGTACTTC

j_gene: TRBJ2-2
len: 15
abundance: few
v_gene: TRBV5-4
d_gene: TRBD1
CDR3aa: CASSLRDSLAGELFF
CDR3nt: TGTGCCAGCAGCTTGAGGGACAGTCTCGCCGGGGAGCTGTTTTTT

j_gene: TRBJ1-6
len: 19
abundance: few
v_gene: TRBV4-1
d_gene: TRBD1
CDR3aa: CASSQDDGSAGGTYSPLHF
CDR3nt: TGCGCCAGCAGCCAAGATGATGGTTCGGCAGGGGGCACGTATTCACCCCTCCACTTT

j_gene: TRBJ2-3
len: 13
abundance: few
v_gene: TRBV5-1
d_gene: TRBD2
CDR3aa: CASSFGGEDTQYF
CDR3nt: TGCGCCAGCAGCTTCGGGGGGGAAGATACGCAGTATTTT

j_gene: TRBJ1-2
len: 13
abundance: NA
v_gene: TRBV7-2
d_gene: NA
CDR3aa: CASSLDQDNGYTF
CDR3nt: TGTGCCAGCAGCTTAGACCAAGACAATGGCTACACCTTC

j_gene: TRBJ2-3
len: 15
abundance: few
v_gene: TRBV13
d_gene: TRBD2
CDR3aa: CASSPSSGRTDTQYF
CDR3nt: TGTGCCAGCAGCCCCTCTAGCGGGCGGACAGATACGCAGTATTTT

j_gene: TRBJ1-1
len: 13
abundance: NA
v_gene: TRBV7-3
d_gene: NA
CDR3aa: CASSLTGNTEAFF
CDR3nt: TGTGCCAGCAGCTTAACTGGTAACACTGAAGCTTTCTTT

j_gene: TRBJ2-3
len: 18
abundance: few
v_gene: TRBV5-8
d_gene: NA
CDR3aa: CASSLAGRPGASTDTQYF
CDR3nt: TGTGCCAGCAGCTTGGCCGGAAGGCCGGGGGCGAGCACAGATACGCAGTATTTT

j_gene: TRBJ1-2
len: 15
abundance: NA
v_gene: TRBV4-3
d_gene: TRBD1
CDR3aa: CASSQDTTGASGYTF
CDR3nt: TGCGCCAGCAGCCAAGATACCACAGGGGCTAGTGGCTACACCTTC

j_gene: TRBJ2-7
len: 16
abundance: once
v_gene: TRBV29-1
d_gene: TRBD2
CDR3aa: CSVEAPRTSGYYEQYF
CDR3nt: TGCAGCGTTGAAGCCCCTCGGACTAGCGGGTACTACGAGCAGTACTTC

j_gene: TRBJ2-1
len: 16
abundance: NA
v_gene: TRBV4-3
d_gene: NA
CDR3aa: CASSQEKGSSYNEQFF
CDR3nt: TGCGCCAGCAGCCAAGAAAAGGGCTCCTCCTACAATGAGCAGTTCTTC

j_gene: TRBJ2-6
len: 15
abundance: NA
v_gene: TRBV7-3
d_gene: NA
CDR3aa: CASSLGGAGANVLTF
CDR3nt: TGTGCCAGCAGCTTAGGGGGCGCGGGGGCCAACGTCCTGACTTTC

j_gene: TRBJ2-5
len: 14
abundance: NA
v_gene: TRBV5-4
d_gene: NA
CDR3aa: CASSLGGSGETQYF
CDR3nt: TGTGCCAGCAGCTTGGGGGGGAGTGGAGAGACCCAGTACTTC

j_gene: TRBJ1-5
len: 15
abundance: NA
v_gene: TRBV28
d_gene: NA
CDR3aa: CASSPTPTPNQPQHF
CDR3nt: TGTGCCAGCAGTCCCACCCCCACACCTAATCAGCCCCAGCATTTT

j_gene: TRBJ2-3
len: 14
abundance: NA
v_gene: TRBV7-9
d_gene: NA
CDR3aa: CASSLIQGTDTQYF
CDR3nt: TGTGCCAGCAGCTTAATCCAGGGCACAGATACGCAGTATTTT

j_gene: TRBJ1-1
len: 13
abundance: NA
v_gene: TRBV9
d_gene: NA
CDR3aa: CASSLTGNTEAFF
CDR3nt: TGTGCCAGCAGCCTCACAGGGAACACTGAAGCTTTCTTT

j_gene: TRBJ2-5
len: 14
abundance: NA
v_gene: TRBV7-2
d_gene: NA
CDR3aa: CASSGGGLEETQYF
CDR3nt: TGTGCCAGCAGCGGAGGAGGACTTGAAGAGACCCAGTACTTC

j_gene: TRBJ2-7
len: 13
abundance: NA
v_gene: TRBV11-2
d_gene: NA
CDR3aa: CASSSRGPYEQYF
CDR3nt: TGTGCCAGCAGCTCTCGGGGGCCCTACGAGCAGTACTTC

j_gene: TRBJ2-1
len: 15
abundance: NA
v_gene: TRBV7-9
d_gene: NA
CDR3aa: CASSPPGSSYNEQFF
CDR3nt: TGTGCCAGCAGCCCCCCCGGTAGCTCCTACAATGAGCAGTTCTTC

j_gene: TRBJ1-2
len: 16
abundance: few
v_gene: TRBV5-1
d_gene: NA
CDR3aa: CASSERPGPANYGYTF
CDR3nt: TGCGCCAGCAGCGAACGGCCGGGGCCGGCTAACTATGGCTACACCTTC

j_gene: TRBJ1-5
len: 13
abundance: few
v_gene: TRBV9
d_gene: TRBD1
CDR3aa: CASGRQGNQPQHF
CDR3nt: TGTGCCAGCGGAAGACAGGGGAATCAGCCCCAGCATTTT

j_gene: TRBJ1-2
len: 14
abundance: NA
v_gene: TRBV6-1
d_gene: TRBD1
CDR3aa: CASSTQQGNYGYTF
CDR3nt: TGTGCCAGCAGTACTCAACAGGGGAACTATGGCTACACCTTC

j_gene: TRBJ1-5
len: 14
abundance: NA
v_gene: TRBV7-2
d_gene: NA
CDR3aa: CASSFRGGNQPQHF
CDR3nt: TGTGCCAGCAGCTTTCGGGGTGGCAATCAGCCCCAGCATTTT

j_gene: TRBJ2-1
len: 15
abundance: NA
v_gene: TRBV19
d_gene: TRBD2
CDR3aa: CASSIRTSGANEQFF
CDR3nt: TGTGCCAGTAGTATTAGGACTAGCGGGGCTAATGAGCAGTTCTTC

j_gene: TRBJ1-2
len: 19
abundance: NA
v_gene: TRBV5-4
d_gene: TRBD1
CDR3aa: CASSFGSRGRFSQGYGYTF
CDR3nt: TGTGCCAGCAGCTTCGGCTCCAGGGGACGCTTTTCACAGGGGTATGGCTACACCTTC

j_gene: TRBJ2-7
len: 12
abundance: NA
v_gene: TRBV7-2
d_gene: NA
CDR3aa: CASSTRSYEQYF
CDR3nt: TGTGCCAGCAGCACTAGGTCCTACGAGCAGTACTTC

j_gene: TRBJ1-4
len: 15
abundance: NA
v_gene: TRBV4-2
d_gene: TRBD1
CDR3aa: CASSQPQGPNEKLFF
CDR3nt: TGTGCCAGCAGCCAACCACAGGGGCCGAATGAAAAACTGTTTTTT

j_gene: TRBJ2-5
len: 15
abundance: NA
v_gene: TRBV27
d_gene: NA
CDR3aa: CASSFWGDRDGTQYF
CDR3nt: TGTGCCAGCAGTTTTTGGGGAGATAGGGATGGGACCCAGTACTTC

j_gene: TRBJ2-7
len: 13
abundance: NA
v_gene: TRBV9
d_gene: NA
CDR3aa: CASSRTASYEQYF
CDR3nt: TGTGCCAGCAGCCGGACTGCCTCCTACGAGCAGTACTTC

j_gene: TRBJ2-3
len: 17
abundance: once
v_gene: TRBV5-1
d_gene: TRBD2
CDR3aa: CASSSSGTSRPTDTQYF
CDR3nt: TGCGCCAGCAGTAGTAGCGGGACCTCTCGCCCTACAGATACGCAGTATTTT

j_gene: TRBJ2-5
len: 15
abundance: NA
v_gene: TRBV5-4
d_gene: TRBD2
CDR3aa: CASSPPGGMEETQYF
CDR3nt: TGTGCCAGCAGCCCCCCCGGGGGGATGGAAGAGACCCAGTACTTC

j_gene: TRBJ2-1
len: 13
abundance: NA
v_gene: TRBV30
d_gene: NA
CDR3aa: CAWSPGQYNEQFF
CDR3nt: TGTGCCTGGAGTCCAGGACAGTACAATGAGCAGTTCTTC

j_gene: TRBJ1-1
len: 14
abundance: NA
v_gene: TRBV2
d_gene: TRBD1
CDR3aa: CASSFRQGNTEAFF
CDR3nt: TGTGCCAGCAGTTTCCGACAGGGGAACACTGAAGCTTTCTTT

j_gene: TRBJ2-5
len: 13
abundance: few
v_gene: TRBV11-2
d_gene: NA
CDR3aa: CASSSGQEGTQYF
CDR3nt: TGTGCCAGCAGCTCAGGACAGGAGGGGACCCAGTACTTC

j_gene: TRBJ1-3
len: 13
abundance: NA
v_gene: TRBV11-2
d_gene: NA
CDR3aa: CASSLTSGNTIYF
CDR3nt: TGTGCCAGCAGCTTGACATCTGGAAACACCATATATTTT